This TCR beta chain was observed in a study of shared clonotypes between healthy human individuals. This CDR3 has 13 amino acids. Germline V CDR1 and CDR2: MRHNA, SNTAGT. V lost 5 bases, J lost 6 bases, and 13 bases lay in between. Sequenced by immunoSEQ multiplex PCR; TCRdb stores in-frame clones only, minus some. The table shows roughly 2.2 million clones, with under 95% occurring only once. Sequencing input: naive CD4+ T cells from PBMCs. The subset is: CD45RA+ positively selected. The receptor was derived from a man between 18 and 29 years old in good health. Some clones in this sample may be carry-over from other donors' samples. The V call is TRBV6-4, the J call TRBJ1-1; unclear D gene. This chain's CDR3 is CASSIYSGAEAFF. In DNA form, the CDR3 reads TGTGCCAGCAGTATTTATTCCGGGGCTGAAGCTTTCTTT.